The 9 T cell receptor beta chains below all came from one sample that was sequenced in a study of spatial heterogeneity in lung cancer. TCRdb independently ran MiXCR on the 5' RACE reads; one entry per CDR3 protein. This table has about 36,000 distinct CDR3 sequences, over 6.5% appearing once. Time point specified: blood at routine non-recurrence follow-up after resection. The material sequenced was PBMCs, taken at follow-up. These receptors all come from a male donor with early-stage non-small cell lung cancer.

This clonotype turned up a few times. The genes are TRBV29-1 and TRBJ2-3; TRBD2 aligns across 9 bases. Per germline, CDR1 SQVTM and CDR2 ANQGSEA. J was trimmed by 2 bases and V by 5 bases; bases with no gene match: 5. The CDR3 spans 14 residues. Here the CDR3 DNA reads TGCAGCGTTATAGCGGGGGAGTCCACAGATACGCAGTATTTT. It specifies CSVIAGESTDTQYF.

The chain couples TRBV29-1 to TRBJ1-1, with D possibly being TRBD1 (6 bases). V was shortened by 2 bases and J by 1 base, with 8 bases between the two germline ends. There are 13 residues in the CDR3. Germline V gene sequence: CDR1 SQVTM, CDR2 ANQGSEA. CDR3 residues: CSVERGTNTEAFF. The CDR3 nucleotides read TGCAGCGTTGAAAGGGGGACGAACACTGAAGCTTTCTTT.

This clonotype has a count of ten or more. The chain recombines TRBV6-1 with TRBJ2-1; D possibly uses TRBD1 or TRBD2 (7 bases each). The length of the CDR3 is 17 residues. The V gene lost 3 bases and the J gene lost 4 bases, with 19 bases spanning the gap. Germline V gives CDR1 MNHNS, CDR2 SASEGT. This CDR3 is CASSDLRGGGNYNEQFF. The CDR3 DNA sequence: TGTGCCAGCAGTGATCTCCGGGGAGGGGGCAATTACAATGAGCAGTTCTTC.

A few counts support this clonotype. This chain uses TRBV5-5 with TRBJ2-5; D not resolved. This CDR3 is built from 14 residues. Deletions cut 1 base from V and 5 bases from J, with 12 bases between. CDR1 and CDR2 from the germline V gene are SGHKS and YYEKEE (reference sequence). Written as DNA, the CDR3 is TGTGCCAGCAGCTTGCGAAGGGCCCAGGAGACCCAGTACTTC. Its protein is CASSLRRAQETQYF.

In this sample, this clonotype turned up many times. The V and J genes are TRBV19 and TRBJ1-2; maybe TRBD1 (6 bases). The CDR3 runs to 15 residues. Germline CDR1 is LNHDA and CDR2 is SQIVND (reference sequence). Between the trimmed V and J ends, which lost 7 bases and 0 bases, there was a span of 15 bases. CDR3 residues: CASIQMTGANYGYTF. The CDR3 DNA reads TGTGCCAGTATCCAAATGACAGGCGCTAACTATGGCTACACCTTC.

In this sample, this clonotype turned up many times. The chain recombines TRBV12-3 or TRBV12-4 with TRBJ2-7, with 7 bases identical to TRBD1. The CDR3 has 16 amino acids. Trimming at V came to 6 bases and at J to 6 bases, leaving 17 bases not matched to a gene. The CDR3 DNA reads as TGTGCCAGCAGCCAAACAGGGGCCCCCGTGGCGAGCGAGCAGTACTTC. Amino acids: CASSQTGAPVASEQYF.

V gene TRBV7-2 combines with J gene TRBJ2-1; D gene unclear. From germline, CDR1 is SGHTA and CDR2 FQGNSA. The CDR3 totals 14 residues. Trimming shortened V by 3 bases and J by 1 base, and 7 bases separated the two germline ends. As DNA, the CDR3 is TGTGCCAGCAGCTTTACCCTTTCCTACAATGAGCAGTTCTTC. Protein sequence: CASSFTLSYNEQFF. Supplemented by reference TRBV7-2 and TRBJ2-1, the full variable domain reads GAGVSQSPSNKVTEKGKDVELRCDPISGHTALYWYRQSLGQGLEFLIYFQGNSAPDKSGLPSDRFSAERTGGSVSTLTIQRTQQEDSAVYLCASSFTLSYNEQFFGPGTRLTVL.

This chain connects TRBV24-1 to TRBJ2-2; D could derive from TRBD1 or TRBD2 (5 bases each). Looked up from germline, CDR1 is KGHDR and CDR2 is SFDVKD. Trimming shortened V by 0 bases and J by 15 bases, and 7 bases separated the two germline ends. This CDR3 comprises 11 residues. Written as DNA, the CDR3 is TGTGCCACCAGTGATTTGGGGACGATGTTTTTT. This gives the protein CATSDLGTMFF.

This clonotype was seen repeatedly, ten times or more. The chain uses TRBV28 and TRBJ2-7; a weak D match, TRBD1 (6 bases). CDR1 is MDHEN and CDR2 is SYDVKM in the germline V gene. V gave up 2 bases and J gave up 0 bases, with 17 bases separating them. The CDR3 spans 17 residues. CDR3 DNA: TGTGCCAGCAGTTTAGCCCGCCGGGCAGGGGCCTCCTACGAGCAGTACTTC. It translates to CASSLARRAGASYEQYF.